This record covers a single TCR beta chain. It lacks a known antigen. No much larger clone is present one base from it, and per-base qualities are unavailable. RNA was extracted using the RNeasy kit, and roughly 0.45 to 1 microgram was reverse transcribed with random hexamers. The immunoSEQ multiplex PCR assay, which covers 54 Vbeta and 13 Jbeta segments, was used to amplify TCR beta CDR3 regions. PCR amplification bias was corrected using a synthetic template baseline for primer optimization and computational correction. As for how the authors treated the data: Only productive sequences were kept, with reads annotated to V, D and J genes according to IMGT and analyzed in immunoSEQ Analyzer. Clonality was calculated as one minus the Shannon entropy normalized by log2 of the number of productive unique sequences. Public and private clones were assessed among the 100 most prevalent clones of each patient and control. A clone was defined as Susac-specific if it was absent from the healthy and MS cohorts, from about 1,100 published viral clones and from other ImmuneACCESS disease sequences. Using fastp at Q25 and MiXCR, TCRdb reprocessed the public reads and kept productive beta chains. Records with the same CDR3 protein are collapsed into one entry carrying the most frequent genes and DNA. The V and J calls, along with clone size, are taken from TCRdb and not from the paper's own processing. For this sample the table gives 150,000 to 200,000 distinct CDR3 sequences, of which about 94% were detected only once. Around 0.093% of the sample belongs to the ten largest clones.

High-throughput TCR beta sequencing profiled peripheral blood CD8+ and CD4+ T cells from healthy donors, Susac syndrome patients and multiple sclerosis patients. The multiple sclerosis controls were treatment-naive patients whose relapsing-remitting disease, either stable or active, fulfilled the revised McDonald criteria. CD8+ TEMRA cells were enriched by FACS, while bulk CD8+ and CD4+ T cells were purified by magnetic negative isolation. Blood was drawn into EDTA tubes, processed within 24 hours, and PBMCs were isolated by density gradient centrifugation. PBMCs intended for TCR sequencing were cryopreserved in liquid nitrogen and thawed later in a water bath at 37 degrees C. A purity of at least 90% was achieved for sorted or isolated CD4+, CD8+ and CD8+ TEMRA cells. Taken from cysteine to phenylalanine, the CDR3 has 14 residues. The DNA shown is the 42-base CDR3, in frame from base 1. The CDR1 and CDR2 encoded by the germline V gene (reference sequence) are SGHNT and YYREEE. The junction shows trimming of 4 bases on V and 4 bases on J, plus 11 bases between the germline ends.

The data stem from a study of CD8 T cells in Susac syndrome (dated by TCRdb to about 2019). Broadly, across the study: Repertoire sequencing was used to test whether CD8+ T cell activation and differentiation in Susac syndrome was antigen driven.

Points the paper makes about the study in general: The number of individuals in the TCR sequencing and HLA analysis was recognized as being relatively small.

This TCR was recovered from a human donor with multiple sclerosis. Sample: CD4+ T cells from PBMCs. The chain joins TRBV5-4 to TRBJ2-2; the D call is tentative, TRBD1 or TRBD2, as each matches 5 bases. CDR3 reads: CASSPGTGTGELFF. The DNA is TGTGCCAGCAGCCCTGGGACCGGCACCGGGGAGCTGTTTTTT.